These 14 T cell receptor beta chains came from one sample sequenced in a study of blood T cell repertoires in COVID-19. The assay was immunoSEQ multiplex PCR, and TCRdb's table has in-frame clones only and misses some. The sample yields approximately 330,000 clones, nearly 90% seen once. The sample was peripheral blood. Receptors were obtained from a woman aged 40-49 years with COVID-19, enrolled during active disease.

This chain connects TRBV29-1 to TRBJ2-7; D gene uncertain. Trimming pared 6 bases from V and 4 bases from J, leaving 16 bases between. CDR1 is SQVTM, CDR2 ANQGSEA, per germline. The CDR3 is 13 residues long. CDR3 residues: CSVRLGSPYEQYF. Written as DNA, the CDR3 is TGCAGCGTACGCCTGGGCAGTCCGTACGAGCAGTACTTC.

The chain combines TRBV5-1 with TRBJ1-4; TRBD1 agrees at 9 bases. J gave up 8 bases and V 1 base, and 12 bases lay outside the gene matches. The CDR3 runs 17 residues. Germline CDR1 reads SGHRS; CDR2 reads YFSETQ. CDR3 loop: CASSLIGPGTGYEKLFF. The CDR3 DNA reads TGCGCCAGCAGCTTGATTGGCCCCGGGACAGGGTACGAAAAACTGTTTTTT.

The chain links TRBV10-3 to TRBJ1-1; D call uncertain. The CDR3 loop spans 13 amino acids. Trimming left V 3 bases short and J 0 bases short, with 5 bases between. The germline gives CDR1 ENHRY, CDR2 SYGVKD. This CDR3 reads CAISDRVNTEAFF. The CDR3 DNA sequence: TGTGCCATCAGTGATCGGGTGAACACTGAAGCTTTCTTT.

This sequence joins TRBV18 and TRBJ2-3, with 11 bases fitting TRBD2. CDR3 length equals 22 residues. With V trimmed by 1 base and J by 0 bases, 18 bases remained unmatched. Germline V lookup: CDR1 KGHSH, CDR2 LQKENI. The CDR3, as DNA: TGTGCCAGCTCACCACTCCCGCCACTAGCGGGGGTACTAACCTCTAGCACAGATACGCAGTATTTT. As protein: CASSPLPPLAGVLTSSTDTQYF.

J is TRBJ2-5 and V is TRBV7-9; maybe TRBD1 (6 bases). CDR3 length: 15 residues. Germline CDR1 and CDR2: SEHNR and FQNEAQ (reference sequence). The V gene lost 0 bases and the J gene lost 5 bases, with 13 bases spanning the gap. The CDR3 here is CASSLARSGEETQYF. In nucleotides, the CDR3 is TGTGCCAGCAGCTTAGCGAGGTCAGGGGAGGAGACCCAGTACTTC.

Note on this clone: At one end, the junction sequence differs from germline, possibly due to a read error. DNA of the CDR3: TGTGCTAGCAGCTTAGTTGGACAGCCGCAAGAGACCCAGTACTTC. This codes for CASSLVGQPQETQYF. The genes are TRBV7-7 and TRBJ2-5; maybe TRBD1 (6 bases). CDR3 length: 15 residues. Germline V gene data show CDR1 as SSHAT and CDR2 as FNYEAQ (reference sequence).

The chain recombines TRBV4-3 with TRBJ2-2; the D gene is possibly TRBD2 (5 bases). Germline CDR1 reads LGHNA; CDR2 reads YSLEER. The CDR3 is made up of 14 amino acids. Trimming cost V 1 base and J 11 bases, with 14 bases left between them. As DNA, the CDR3 is TGCGCCAGCAGCCAAGCGGGGAGAGAGTCAGAGCTGTTTTTT. This translates into CASSQAGRESELFF.

This clone was detected once. V is TRBV5-4 and J is TRBJ1-5; possibly TRBD1 for D (5 bases). Trimming removed 3 bases at V and 7 bases at J, with 8 bases between. The V gene's germline CDR1 is SGHNT and CDR2 YYREEE (reference sequence). This CDR3 region has 12 residues. The CDR3, as DNA: TGTGCCAGCAGCTACGGGGGGCAGCCCCAGCATTTT. Its translation is CASSYGGQPQHF.

The V and J genes are TRBV6-2 or TRBV6-3 and TRBJ2-1; 11 bases align to TRBD2. CDR3 length equals 15 residues. Germline assignment: CDR1 MNHEY and CDR2 SVGEGT. The junction had 7 bases not matched to a gene; V was cut back by 5 bases and J by 7 bases. The CDR3 region has the DNA TGTGCCAGCAGTAGCACTAGCGGGGGTGGGAATGAGCAGTTCTTC. Its protein is CASSSTSGGGNEQFF.

This chain connects TRBV19 to TRBJ2-3; TRBD1 aligns across 7 bases. Germline lookup yields CDR1 LNHDA and CDR2 SQIVND (reference sequence). V lost 6 bases, J lost 3 bases, and 6 bases stayed unmatched. The CDR3 extends over 14 amino acids. The CDR3 here is CASSTGTVTDTQYF. CDR3 DNA sequence: TGTGCCAGTAGCACCGGGACAGTGACAGATACGCAGTATTTT.

J is TRBJ1-1 and V is TRBV7-2; the D is unclear. From germline, CDR1 is SGHTA and CDR2 FQGNSA. This CDR3 is 15 amino acids long. V was cut by 4 bases and J by 6 bases, with 18 bases left in between. DNA of the CDR3: TGTGCCAGCAGCTACTGGGGTGGCGGGTCGGCTGAAGCTTTCTTT. It specifies CASSYWGGGSAEAFF.

On this clone itself: Compared with germline, one end of the junction differs, possibly owing to a read error. The chain joins TRBV9 to TRBJ2-3; D not resolved. The CDR3 totals 14 residues. Germline values: CDR1 SGDLS, CDR2 YYNGEE. The CDR3 coding sequence is TGTGTCAGCAGCGTAGAGTCTATGGCAGATACGCAGTATTTT. Amino acids: CVSSVESMADTQYF.

The CDR3 DNA reads as TGTGCCAGCAGCTACCCCGCTAGCCTGACCTACGAGCAGTACTTC. This encodes CASSYPASLTYEQYF. J is TRBJ2-7 and V is TRBV5-5; D is possibly TRBD2 (5 bases). The CDR3 sequence is 15 residues long. The germline V gene has CDR1 SGHKS and CDR2 YYEKEE (reference sequence). The V end lost 3 bases, the J end lost 2 bases, and 15 bases lay between the germline ends.

V is TRBV7-2 and J is TRBJ2-7; D is perhaps TRBD2 (5 bases). There are 14 residues in the CDR3. Germline values: CDR1 SGHTA, CDR2 FQGNSA. V was cut by 4 bases and J by 3 bases, with 13 bases left in between. For the CDR3, the DNA is TGTGCCAGCAGCTCTCAGAGGGCACACTACGAGCAGTACTTC. Protein product: CASSSQRAHYEQYF.